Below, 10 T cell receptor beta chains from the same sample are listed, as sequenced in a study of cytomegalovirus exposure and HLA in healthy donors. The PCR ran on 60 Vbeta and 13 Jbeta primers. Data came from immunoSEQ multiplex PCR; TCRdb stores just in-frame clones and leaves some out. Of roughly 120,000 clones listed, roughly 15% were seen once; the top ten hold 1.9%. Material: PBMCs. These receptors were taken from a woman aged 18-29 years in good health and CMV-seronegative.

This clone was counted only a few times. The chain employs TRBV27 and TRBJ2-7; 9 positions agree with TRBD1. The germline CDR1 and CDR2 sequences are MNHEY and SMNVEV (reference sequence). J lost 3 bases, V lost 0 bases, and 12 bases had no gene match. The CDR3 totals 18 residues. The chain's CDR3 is CASSLSSWYRDRVYEQYF. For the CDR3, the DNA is TGTGCCAGCAGTTTATCTTCGTGGTACCGGGACAGGGTCTACGAGCAGTACTTC.

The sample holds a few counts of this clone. The CDR3 DNA is TGTGCCAGCAGCTTGGTTTCGGATGAGCAGTTCTTC. Residues: CASSLVSDEQFF. The rearrangement joins TRBV5-6 to TRBJ2-1; D gene unclear. In germline, CDR1 is SGHDT, CDR2 YYEEEE. Trimming took 0 bases from V and 8 from J, leaving 6 bases between them. The CDR3 consists of 12 residues.

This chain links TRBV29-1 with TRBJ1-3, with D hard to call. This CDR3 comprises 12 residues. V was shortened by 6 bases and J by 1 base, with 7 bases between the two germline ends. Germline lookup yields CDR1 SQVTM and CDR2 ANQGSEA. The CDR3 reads CSVSVSGNTIYF. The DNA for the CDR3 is TGCAGCGTGAGTGTTTCTGGAAACACCATATATTTT.

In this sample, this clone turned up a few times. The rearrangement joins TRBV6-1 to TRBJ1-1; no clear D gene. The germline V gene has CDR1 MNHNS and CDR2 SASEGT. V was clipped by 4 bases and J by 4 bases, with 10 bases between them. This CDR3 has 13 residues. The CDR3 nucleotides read TGTGCCAGCAGTGTGAGGTCCCCCACTGAAGCTTTCTTT. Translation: CASSVRSPTEAFF.

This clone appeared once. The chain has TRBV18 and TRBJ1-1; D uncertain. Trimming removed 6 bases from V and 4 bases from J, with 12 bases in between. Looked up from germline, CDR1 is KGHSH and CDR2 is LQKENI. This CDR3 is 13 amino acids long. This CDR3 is CASSPEVRTEAFF. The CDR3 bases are TGTGCCAGCTCTCCCGAAGTGCGCACTGAAGCTTTCTTT.

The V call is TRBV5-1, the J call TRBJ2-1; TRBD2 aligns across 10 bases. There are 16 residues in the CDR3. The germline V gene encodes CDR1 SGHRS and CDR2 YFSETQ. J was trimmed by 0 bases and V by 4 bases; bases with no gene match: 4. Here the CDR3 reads CASSPASGSSYNEQFF. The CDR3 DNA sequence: TGCGCCAGCAGCCCAGCTAGCGGGAGCTCCTACAATGAGCAGTTCTTC. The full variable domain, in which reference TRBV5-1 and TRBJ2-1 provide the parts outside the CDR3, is KAGVTQTPRYLIKTRGQQVTLSCSPISGHRSVSWYQQTPGQGLQFLFEYFSETQRNKGNFPGRFSGRQFSNSRSEMNVSTLELGDSALYLCASSPASGSSYNEQFFGPGTRLTVL.

The DNA of the CDR3 is TGCGCCAGCAGCTCCCCACTAGCGGGGGGTTACAATGAGCAGTTCTTC. Its translation is CASSSPLAGGYNEQFF. The V call is TRBV5-1, the J call TRBJ2-1; 12 positions match TRBD2. There are 16 residues in the CDR3. Germline V gene lookup returns CDR1 SGHRS and CDR2 YFSETQ. Trimming removed 3 bases from V and 4 bases from J; junction bases left unmatched: 5.

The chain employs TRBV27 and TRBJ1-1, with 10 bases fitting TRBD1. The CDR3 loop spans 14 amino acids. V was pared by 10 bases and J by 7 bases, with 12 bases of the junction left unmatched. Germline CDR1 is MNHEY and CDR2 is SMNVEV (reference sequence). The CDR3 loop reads CATKLKWDRGEAFF. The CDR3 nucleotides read TGTGCCACCAAGTTAAAGTGGGACAGGGGTGAAGCTTTCTTT.

The CDR3 DNA sequence: TGTGCCAGCAGCTTAGGGGCCGGATACGACAATGAGCAGTTCTTC. This translates into CASSLGAGYDNEQFF. The genes are TRBV11-2 and TRBJ2-1; D remains unclear. Trimming shortened V by 1 base and J by 5 bases, and 12 bases separated the two germline ends. The CDR3 sequence is 15 residues long. Germline lookup yields CDR1 SGHAT and CDR2 FQNNGV. Supplemented by reference TRBV11-2 and TRBJ2-1, the full variable domain reads EAGVAQSPRYKIIEKRQSVAFWCNPISGHATLYWYQQILGQGPKLLIQFQNNGVVDDSQLPKDRFSAERLKGVDSTLKIQPAKLEDSAVYLCASSLGAGYDNEQFFGPGTRLTVL.

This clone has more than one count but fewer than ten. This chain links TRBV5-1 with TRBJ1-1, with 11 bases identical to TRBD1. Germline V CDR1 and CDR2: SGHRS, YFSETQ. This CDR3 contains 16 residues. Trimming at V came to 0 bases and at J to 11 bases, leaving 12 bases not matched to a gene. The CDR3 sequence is CASSLGWPGQGAYAFF. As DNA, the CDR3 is TGCGCCAGCAGCTTGGGGTGGCCCGGACAGGGGGCCTATGCTTTCTTT.